The 26 T cell receptor beta chains below all came from one sample that was sequenced in a study of human thymus T cells (TCRdb year 2020). The library was obtained by the immunoSEQ multiplex PCR assay. Entries here come from immuneACCESS through TCRdb and include only in-frame sequences with V and J called. Some clones fail to appear in such tables; in the studies checked, an unresolved V gene covers under half of the shortfall, and the cause of the remainder is unknown. The sample yields about 130,000 clones; about 93% were counted once. The ten top clones hold roughly 0.024% of the sample. Thymus tissue was obtained as surgical resects removed during corrective cardiac surgery. Source material: thymus tissue. Every receptor here comes from a boy less than two years old with a congenital heart defect but otherwise immunologically healthy.

The chain employs TRBV29-1 and TRBJ2-3; a weak D match, TRBD2 (7 bases). The CDR3 is 14 residues long. From germline, CDR1 is SQVTM and CDR2 ANQGSEA. CDR3 amino acids: CGGGLPTSTDTQYF. DNA for the CDR3: TGCGGGGGGGGGCTTCCTACTAGCACAGATACGCAGTATTTT.

The chain combines TRBV5-1 with TRBJ1-3; tentatively, D is TRBD1 (5 bases). Germline V gene data show CDR1 as SGHRS and CDR2 as YFSETQ. This CDR3 region has 15 residues. The V and J ends lost 6 bases and 0 bases respectively, with 13 bases between them. The CDR3 nucleotides read TGCGCCAGCACGTCAGGACACCCCTCTGGAAACACCATATATTTT. Translated, it gives CASTSGHPSGNTIYF.

The gene calls are TRBV11-2 and TRBJ1-1, with D unclear. There are 12 residues in the CDR3. V shed 9 bases and J shed 0 bases, with 8 bases lying between them. CDR1 and CDR2 from the germline V gene are SGHAT and FQNNGV. The CDR3 loop reads CASLGLNTEAFF. CDR3 in DNA: TGTGCCAGTCTAGGTCTGAACACTGAAGCTTTCTTT.

The rearrangement joins TRBV18 to TRBJ1-1; D possibly corresponds to TRBD1 (5 bases). Germline loops: CDR1 KGHSH, CDR2 LQKENI. The germline V and J ends were trimmed by 3 bases and 0 bases, with 8 bases remaining between them. The CDR3 extends over 14 amino acids. In DNA form, the CDR3 reads TGTGCCAGCTCACCCACAGGTTTGAACACTGAAGCTTTCTTT. Translation: CASSPTGLNTEAFF.

The chain is built from TRBV6-1 and TRBJ2-3, with TRBD2 identical over 10 bases. The CDR3 consists of 14 residues. CDR1 MNHNS and CDR2 SASEGT come from the germline V gene. V lost 6 bases, J lost 4 bases, and 4 bases stayed unmatched. This CDR3 is CASSLAGGPDTQYF. The CDR3 nucleotides are TGTGCCAGCAGCTTAGCGGGGGGCCCAGATACGCAGTATTTT.

This chain links TRBV5-5 with TRBJ2-7; D gene ambiguous. Trimming took 2 bases from V and 6 from J, leaving 18 bases between them. This CDR3 is built from 15 residues. The V gene's germline CDR1 is SGHKS and CDR2 YYEKEE (reference sequence). The CDR3 DNA follows: TGTGCCAGCAGCTTTAGGCTGGGGATACTTAGCGAGCAGTACTTC. Translating gives CASSFRLGILSEQYF. The full variable domain, with the rest looked up from reference TRBV5-5 and TRBJ2-7, is DAGVTQSPTHLIKTRGQQVTLRCSPISGHKSVSWYQQVLGQGPQFIFQYYEKEERGRGNFPDRFSARQFPNYSSELNVNALLLGDSALYLCASSFRLGILSEQYFGPGTRLTVT.

This chain joins TRBV5-1 and TRBJ2-7, with TRBD2 identical over 13 bases. Germline V gives CDR1 SGHRS, CDR2 YFSETQ. The CDR3 is made up of 17 amino acids. Unmatched junction bases numbered 12, after V lost 3 bases and J lost 6 bases. CDR3 protein: CASSWGLAGTCPREQYF. DNA for the CDR3: TGCGCCAGCAGCTGGGGACTAGCGGGGACCTGCCCGCGCGAGCAGTACTTC.

The chain uses TRBV7-2 and TRBJ2-1, with TRBD2 matching 10 bases. The CDR3 loop spans 15 amino acids. The V gene end was trimmed by 1 base and the J gene end by 10 bases; junction bases not matched to a gene: 7. Germline V CDR1 and CDR2: SGHTA, FQGNSA. The CDR3 is CASSLGLAGAQEQFF. The CDR3 coding sequence is TGTGCCAGCAGCTTAGGCCTAGCGGGGGCCCAGGAGCAGTTCTTC.

The genes are TRBV30 and TRBJ2-7, with TRBD2 as a possible D gene (6 bases). The germline V and J ends were trimmed by 1 base and 5 bases, with 9 bases remaining between them. Germline CDR1 and CDR2: GTSNPN and SVGIG (reference sequence). The CDR3 runs to 12 residues. CDR3 in DNA: TGTGCCTGGAGTGCCCCGGGGGACGAGCAGTACTTC. This sequence encodes CAWSAPGDEQYF. Combining the CDR3 with reference TRBV30 and TRBJ2-7 gives the whole variable domain SQTIHQWPATLVQPVGSPLSLECTVEGTSNPNLYWYRQAAGRGLQLLFYSVGIGQISSEVPQNLSASRPQDRQFILSSKKLLLSDSGFYLCAWSAPGDEQYFGPGTRLTVT.

CDR3 amino acids: CASSLRVWGGAAYEQYF. Written as DNA, the CDR3 is TGTGCCAGCAGTTTAAGGGTTTGGGGGGGCGCAGCCTACGAGCAGTACTTC. The chain carries TRBV28 and TRBJ2-7; tentative D call: TRBD2 (7 bases). V dropped 2 bases and J dropped 2 bases, with 19 bases sitting between them. Germline CDR1 is MDHEN and CDR2 is SYDVKM. The CDR3 extends over 17 amino acids.

CDR3 loop: CASSATGQGESQPQHF. The CDR3 region has the DNA TGTGCCAGCAGTGCGACGGGACAGGGCGAGAGTCAGCCCCAGCATTTT. The genes are TRBV6-1 and TRBJ1-5, with 9 positions matching TRBD1. The CDR3 totals 16 residues. Germline V lookup: CDR1 MNHNS, CDR2 SASEGT. Trimming at V came to 4 bases and at J to 6 bases, leaving 10 bases not matched to a gene.

This rearrangement joins TRBV5-6 to TRBJ2-1; D may match TRBD1 or TRBD2 (6 bases each). Germline values: CDR1 SGHDT, CDR2 YYEEEE. CDR3 size: 15 residues. The germline V and J ends were trimmed by 2 bases and 7 bases, with 16 bases remaining between them. The CDR3 sequence is CASSFVVGGWNEQFF. The CDR3, as DNA: TGTGCCAGCAGCTTCGTGGTGGGGGGCTGGAATGAGCAGTTCTTC.

Only one count was recorded for this clone. This chain connects TRBV4-2 to TRBJ2-3, with 10 positions matching TRBD2. Losses at the gene ends were 6 bases for V and 0 bases for J; bases not matched to a gene: 3. The CDR3 is made up of 15 amino acids. CDR1 and CDR2 from the germline V gene are LGHNA and YNFKEQ. CDR3 nucleotides: TGTGCCAGCAGAGGACTAGCGGCTAGCACAGATACGCAGTATTTT. It is translated as CASRGLAASTDTQYF.

CDR3 in DNA: TGTGCCAGCAGTGTAGGGGGGGCAGCTAGCGGATCTACTAGCACAGATACGCAGTATTTT. This translates into CASSVGGAASGSTSTDTQYF. The rearrangement links TRBV6-1 to TRBJ2-3; maybe TRBD2 (7 bases). V shed 4 bases and J shed 0 bases, with 26 bases lying between them. CDR3 length equals 20 residues. Germline V lookup: CDR1 MNHNS, CDR2 SASEGT.

The genes are TRBV6-5 and TRBJ2-7, with 10 bases identical to TRBD2. The germline V gene encodes CDR1 MNHEY and CDR2 SVGAGI. This CDR3 contains 16 residues. The ends lost 0 bases at V and 0 bases at J; junction bases unmatched: 2. DNA of the CDR3: TGTGCCAGCAGTTACTCGGGACTAGCGCACTCCTACGAGCAGTACTTC. This encodes CASSYSGLAHSYEQYF.

This clone was detected only once. The rearrangement joins TRBV10-3 to TRBJ1-4, with 7 bases identical to TRBD1. The J segment lost 1 base and the V segment lost 3 bases, leaving 8 bases of the junction unmatched. Germline V lookup: CDR1 ENHRY, CDR2 SYGVKD. The CDR3 sequence is 17 residues long. CDR3 loop: CAISDPDRDGTNEKLFF. CDR3 DNA: TGTGCCATCAGTGACCCCGACAGGGATGGAACTAATGAAAAACTGTTTTTT.

V and J are TRBV28 and TRBJ1-2, with D possibly matching TRBD1 (5 bases). The CDR3 extends over 15 amino acids. V was cut by 4 bases and J by 4 bases, with 16 bases left in between. Germline V gene sequence: CDR1 MDHEN, CDR2 SYDVKM. The CDR3 sequence is CASSCLTGDGYGYTF. CDR3 nucleotide sequence: TGTGCCAGCAGTTGCCTTACCGGGGACGGCTATGGCTACACCTTC.

The V call is TRBV4-3, the J call TRBJ2-3; 9 bases agree with TRBD1. V was clipped by 4 bases and J by 0 bases; unmatched bases: 14. Germline-derived CDR1 and CDR2 are LGHNA and YSLEER. The CDR3 runs 19 residues. CDR3 loop: CASSRKQGALTTSTDTQYF. The CDR3 nucleotides are TGCGCCAGCAGCCGGAAACAGGGGGCCCTCACCACTAGCACAGATACGCAGTATTTT.

This clone has a handful of counts. The CDR3 region has the DNA TGTGCCAGCAGCTTAGCCCAAAGCTCCCCCGGGACTAGCGGAACTGGGGCCAACGTCCTGACTTTC. Translated, it gives CASSLAQSSPGTSGTGANVLTF. J is TRBJ2-6 and V is TRBV7-6; TRBD2 matches 11 bases. CDR1 and CDR2 from the germline V gene are SGHVS and FNYEAQ. This CDR3 contains 22 residues. The ends lost 0 bases at V and 2 bases at J; junction bases unmatched: 15.

The V and J genes are TRBV5-6 and TRBJ2-7, with 10 bases identical to TRBD2. With 6 bases clipped from V and 0 bases from J, the junction kept 9 bases outside the gene matches. The CDR3 loop spans 16 amino acids. Germline-derived CDR1 and CDR2 are SGHDT and YYEEEE. CDR3: CASNGKAGGLSYEQYF. DNA of the CDR3: TGTGCCAGCAATGGGAAAGCGGGGGGGCTCTCCTACGAGCAGTACTTC.

The rearrangement uses TRBV27 and TRBJ1-1; D might be TRBD1 (5 bases). V lost 8 bases to trimming and J lost 1 base, with 20 bases between them. CDR3 size: 16 residues. CDR1 and CDR2 from the germline V gene are MNHEY and SMNVEV (reference sequence). The CDR3: CASWGSSRLGNTEAFF. CDR3 bases: TGTGCCAGCTGGGGCTCAAGCCGCTTAGGGAACACTGAAGCTTTCTTT.

The chain recombines TRBV14 with TRBJ2-5, with D perhaps matching TRBD2 (5 bases). Germline V gene lookup returns CDR1 SGHDN and CDR2 FVKESK. The CDR3 sequence is 15 residues long. Trimming removed 1 base from V and 1 base from J, with 10 bases in between. The CDR3 is CASSQGESGQETQYF. As DNA, the CDR3 is TGTGCCAGCAGCCAAGGTGAAAGCGGCCAAGAGACCCAGTACTTC.

V is TRBV14 and J is TRBJ2-1; no firm D call. The CDR3 length is 14 residues. Germline values: CDR1 SGHDN, CDR2 FVKESK. The V end lost 1 base, the J end lost 8 bases, and 12 bases lay between the germline ends. The DNA of the CDR3 is TGTGCCAGCAGCCAAGGGGAAGGGTTCCATGAGCAGTTCTTC. It codes for CASSQGEGFHEQFF.

The chain combines TRBV11-2 with TRBJ2-1; D could derive from TRBD1 or TRBD2 (6 bases each). Trimming removed 6 bases at V and 4 bases at J, with 22 bases between. The germline gives CDR1 SGHAT, CDR2 FQNNGV. CDR3 size: 17 residues. CDR3 in DNA: TGTGCCAGCAGTCCCTCTGCTATTGGGGGGCCATACAATGAGCAGTTCTTC. This codes for CASSPSAIGGPYNEQFF.

This clone has a single count. The chain has TRBV19 and TRBJ2-3, with D possibly being TRBD1 or TRBD2 (5 bases each). The germline V gene encodes CDR1 LNHDA and CDR2 SQIVND (reference sequence). This CDR3 has 15 amino acids. Trimming shortened V by 4 bases and J by 1 base, and 12 bases separated the two germline ends. The CDR3 DNA reads TGTGCCAGTAGTACCCAGGGACGGCGCACAGATACGCAGTATTTT. It is translated as CASSTQGRRTDTQYF.

This clone showed up just once. The rearrangement uses TRBV4-2 and TRBJ2-1, with TRBD2 identical over 10 bases. CDR1 is LGHNA, CDR2 YNFKEQ, per germline. The CDR3 consists of 16 residues. V was pared by 0 bases and J by 6 bases, with 5 bases of the junction left unmatched. The CDR3, as DNA: TGTGCCAGCAGCCAAGATGTGAAGCGGGGGGGCAATGAGCAGTTCTTC. Translated, it gives CASSQDVKRGGNEQFF.